The TCR beta chain under discussion was sequenced for a study of cytomegalovirus exposure and HLA in healthy donors. The ends were cut back, 4 bases at V and 2 bases at J, with 19 bases in the middle. In germline, CDR1 is SGDLS, CDR2 YYNGEE. This CDR3 is 16 amino acids long. Study-wide points: A later analysis found first-cohort TCR clusters tended to co-occur in the 110 or so validation repertoires.

About this clone: Antigen specificity is unknown.

Sequencing used immunoSEQ multiplex PCR; TCRdb keeps in-frame clones, though not all of them. This sample has roughly 60,000 clones, with roughly 90% found just once. The source material was PBMCs. The chain joins TRBV9 to TRBJ2-7; possibly TRBD2 for D (6 bases). This clonotype was sampled from a woman aged 30 to 39 in good health and CMV-seronegative. The CDR3 spells CASSPGVAGSPYEQYF. The CDR3 DNA is TGTGCCAGCAGCCCGGGGGTGGCGGGCAGTCCCTACGAGCAGTACTTC. The variable domain in full, completed from reference TRBV9 and TRBJ2-7, reads DSGVTQTPKHLITATGQRVTLRCSPRSGDLSVYWYQQSLDQGLQFLIQYYNGEERAKGNILERFSAQQFPDLHSELNLSSLELGDSALYFCASSPGVAGSPYEQYFGPGTRLTVT.